The 21 T cell receptor beta chains below were found in one sample sequenced in a study of T cell changes during pregnancy in multiple sclerosis (dated by TCRdb to the late 2010s). To prepare the library, the immunoSEQ multiplex PCR assay was applied. The table was pulled from immuneACCESS by TCRdb, which kept in-frame rearrangements only. Such tables lose some clones; where checked, under half of the loss comes from unresolved V genes, and the rest has no known cause. Here the sample has over 35,000 clones; approximately 91% occur a single time. The biggest ten clones account for roughly 0.45% of the sample. Sequencing used CD4+ T cells from peripheral blood mononuclear cells, obtained in the third trimester of pregnancy. The receptors here all came from a female donor in good health, enrolled as a control in a pregnancy study.

The chain links TRBV4-2 to TRBJ2-7; D is possibly TRBD1 (5 bases). This CDR3 is built from 14 residues. The V gene lost 0 bases and the J gene lost 3 bases, with 9 bases spanning the gap. From germline, CDR1 is LGHNA and CDR2 YNFKEQ. The CDR3 nucleotides are TGTGCCAGCAGCCAAGACCCAGGGCTCTACGAGCAGTACTTC. It specifies CASSQDPGLYEQYF.

This clone was picked up one time. The rearrangement uses TRBV11-2 and TRBJ2-5; no firm D call. CDR1 SGHAT and CDR2 FQNNGV come from the germline V gene. The CDR3 totals 13 residues. V was pared by 1 base and J by 4 bases, with 7 bases between. Written as DNA, the CDR3 is TGTGCCAGCAGCTTAGCCGGGTCAGAGACCCAGTACTTC. Translating gives CASSLAGSETQYF.

The J gene is TRBJ2-2, the V gene TRBV7-3, with 8 bases that match TRBD2. The CDR3 runs to 17 residues. Trimming cost V 2 bases and J 6 bases; bases outside gene matches: 11. Germline lookup yields CDR1 SGHTA and CDR2 FQGTGA. CDR3 sequence (DNA): TGTGCCAGCAGCTTAGGTTTCGCAGCGGGAGTCCCCGGGGAGCTGTTTTTT. Translating it yields CASSLGFAAGVPGELFF.

The J gene is TRBJ1-2, the V gene TRBV19, with 12 bases that match TRBD1. This CDR3 region has 15 residues. Germline assignment: CDR1 LNHDA and CDR2 SQIVND (reference sequence). V shed 7 bases, J shed 2 bases, and the junction held 5 bases outside the gene matches. The CDR3 sequence is CASTPGQGANYGYTF. In nucleotides, the CDR3 is TGTGCCAGTACCCCGGGACAGGGGGCCAACTATGGCTACACCTTC. Supplemented by reference TRBV19 and TRBJ1-2, the full variable domain reads DGGITQSPKYLFRKEGQNVTLSCEQNLNHDAMYWYRQDPGQGLRLIYYSQIVNDFQKGDIAEGYSVSREKKESFPLTVTSAQKNPTAFYLCASTPGQGANYGYTFGSGTRLTVV.

V usage is TRBV6-5 and J usage is TRBJ2-1, with D maybe TRBD2 (5 bases). Trimming pared 6 bases from V and 8 bases from J, leaving 17 bases between. Germline V gene data show CDR1 as MNHEY and CDR2 as SVGAGI. There are 14 residues in the CDR3. The CDR3 nucleotides are TGTGCCAGCAGCCACGGGCTACTGAGGGATGAGCAGTTCTTC. Translation gives CASSHGLLRDEQFF.

The V call is TRBV5-1, the J call TRBJ2-5, with 7 bases that match TRBD1. This CDR3 region has 16 residues. The J segment lost 4 bases and the V segment lost 4 bases, leaving 13 bases of the junction unmatched. CDR1 is SGHRS, CDR2 YFSETQ, per germline. The CDR3: CASSPTRQGMGETQYF. CDR3 coding DNA: TGCGCCAGCAGCCCAACCCGACAGGGAATGGGAGAGACCCAGTACTTC.

The chain is built from TRBV6-4 and TRBJ2-3; tentative D call: TRBD2 (5 bases). The CDR3 sequence is 14 residues long. Germline V lookup: CDR1 MRHNA, CDR2 SNTAGT. Trimming left V 4 bases short and J 1 base short, with 9 bases between. CDR3 DNA sequence: TGTGCCAGCAGTGGGGAGTACGGCACAGATACGCAGTATTTT. Its protein product is CASSGEYGTDTQYF.

As for this clone: Other DNA sequences in the same sample also yield this CDR3. The genes are TRBV18 and TRBJ2-3; D remains unclear. V was cut by 3 bases and J by 0 bases, with 4 bases left in between. CDR1 and CDR2 (germline): KGHSH, LQKENI. The CDR3 sequence is 13 residues long. The CDR3 loop is CASSPASTDTQYF. In DNA form, the CDR3 reads TGTGCCAGCTCACCGGCTAGCACAGATACGCAGTATTTT.

This sequence joins TRBV7-3 and TRBJ2-2; 9 nucleotides line up with TRBD2. Germline V lookup: CDR1 SGHTA, CDR2 FQGTGA. The CDR3 consists of 16 residues. J gave up 4 bases and V 2 bases, and 5 bases lay outside the gene matches. The CDR3: CASSLLSGRSTGELFF. The CDR3 bases are TGTGCCAGCAGCTTACTTAGCGGGAGAAGCACCGGGGAGCTGTTTTTT.

The chain couples TRBV6-6 to TRBJ2-3; a weak D match, TRBD2 (5 bases). CDR3 length: 16 amino acids. Per the germline V gene, CDR1 is MNHNY and CDR2 is SVGAGI (reference sequence). Trimming shortened V by 2 bases and J by 0 bases, and 12 bases separated the two germline ends. CDR3 protein: CASSYREGLSTDTQYF. The CDR3 DNA reads TGTGCCAGCAGTTACCGCGAGGGCCTAAGCACAGATACGCAGTATTTT.

The chain uses TRBV7-2 and TRBJ2-5; possibly TRBD2 for D (5 bases). The CDR3 runs 15 residues. Germline CDR1 SGHTA, CDR2 FQGNSA. The germline V and J ends were trimmed by 1 base and 1 base, with 10 bases remaining between them. The chain's CDR3 is CASSLVWRVQETQYF. The CDR3 nucleotides read TGTGCCAGCAGCTTAGTCTGGCGGGTCCAAGAGACCCAGTACTTC.

This clone was detected only once. V usage is TRBV6-5 and J usage is TRBJ2-5; D call uncertain. CDR3 length: 12 amino acids. Trimming cost V 2 bases and J 4 bases, with 5 bases left between them. Germline V gene lookup returns CDR1 MNHEY and CDR2 SVGAGI. Here the CDR3 DNA reads TGTGCCAGCAGTTACGGCTTAGAGACCCAGTACTTC. As protein: CASSYGLETQYF.

The gene calls are TRBV27 and TRBJ2-1, with D tentatively TRBD2 (6 bases). This CDR3 contains 19 residues. The germline V gene has CDR1 MNHEY and CDR2 SMNVEV (reference sequence). Trimming took 6 bases from V and 0 from J, leaving 24 bases between them. CDR3 residues: CASRQVPKSGYSSYNEQFF. The CDR3 nucleotides read TGTGCCAGCAGGCAAGTCCCTAAGAGCGGGTACAGCTCCTACAATGAGCAGTTCTTC.

The rearrangement links TRBV19 to TRBJ1-5; D ambiguous. Trimming took 0 bases from V and 6 from J, leaving 12 bases between them. This CDR3 spans 15 amino acids. CDR1 and CDR2 (germline): LNHDA, SQIVND (reference sequence). The CDR3 DNA is TGTGCCAGTAGTATAGAAGTGGCCGCTCGTCAGCCCCAGCATTTT. Its protein product is CASSIEVAARQPQHF. The whole variable domain, filled in from reference TRBV19 and TRBJ1-5, reads DGGITQSPKYLFRKEGQNVTLSCEQNLNHDAMYWYRQDPGQGLRLIYYSQIVNDFQKGDIAEGYSVSREKKESFPLTVTSAQKNPTAFYLCASSIEVAARQPQHFGDGTRLSIL.

The V gene is TRBV13, the J gene TRBJ2-5; 7 bases fit TRBD1. The ends lost 5 bases at V and 2 bases at J; junction bases unmatched: 2. This CDR3 has 13 residues. Germline CDR1 PRHDT, CDR2 FYEKMQ (reference sequence). CDR3 coding DNA: TGTGCCAGCAGCGCGGACAGGCAAGAGACCCAGTACTTC. Its protein is CASSADRQETQYF.

The chain carries TRBV6-4 and TRBJ1-1; 8 bases fit TRBD1. Germline V lookup: CDR1 MRHNA, CDR2 SNTAGT. This CDR3 has 18 amino acids. Germline trimming cut 4 bases from V and 0 bases from J; bases unmatched to any gene: 13. CDR3 bases: TGTGCCAGCAGTGTCCAGGGGGCCCGACTTCGACTGAACACTGAAGCTTTCTTT. Its protein is CASSVQGARLRLNTEAFF.

The rearrangement uses TRBV19 and TRBJ2-7; a weak D match, TRBD1 (5 bases). CDR1 is LNHDA, CDR2 SQIVND, per germline (reference sequence). The CDR3 sequence is 14 residues long. Trimming pared 4 bases from V and 2 bases from J, leaving 12 bases between. The CDR3 loop is CASSTDTFTYEQYF. CDR3 nucleotide sequence: TGTGCCAGTAGTACGGACACTTTTACCTACGAGCAGTACTTC.

The chain links TRBV14 to TRBJ2-6; D is undetermined. Germline values: CDR1 SGHDN, CDR2 FVKESK. The CDR3 loop spans 15 amino acids. V was shortened by 0 bases and J by 0 bases, with 3 bases between the two germline ends. This chain's CDR3 is CASSQESSGANVLTF. DNA of the CDR3: TGTGCCAGCAGCCAAGAGAGCTCTGGGGCCAACGTCCTGACTTTC. The full variable domain, its missing parts supplied by reference TRBV14 and TRBJ2-6, is EAGVTQFPSHSVIEKGQTVTLRCDPISGHDNLYWYRRVMGKEIKFLLHFVKESKQDESGMPNNRFLAERTGGTYSTLKVQPAELEDSGVYFCASSQESSGANVLTFGAGSRLTVL.

The J gene is TRBJ2-5, the V gene TRBV10-3, with D possibly being TRBD2 (5 bases). Germline CDR1 is ENHRY and CDR2 is SYGVKD. Trimming took off 4 bases at V and 0 bases at J, with 9 bases between the two ends. CDR3 length equals 14 residues. The CDR3 here is CAISGGEYQETQYF. Here the CDR3 DNA reads TGTGCCATCAGTGGGGGAGAGTACCAAGAGACCCAGTACTTC.

The chain carries TRBV11-3 and TRBJ2-2, with 7 bases fitting TRBD2. Unmatched junction bases numbered 3, after V lost 5 bases and J lost 6 bases. This CDR3 spans 13 amino acids. Germline V gives CDR1 SGHNT, CDR2 YENEEA. In DNA, the CDR3 is TGTGCCAGCAGCGCCCGGGGGGCCGGGGAGCTGTTTTTT. Translating it yields CASSARGAGELFF.

V gene TRBV7-2 combines with J gene TRBJ2-1; D is unclear. The germline V and J ends were trimmed by 5 bases and 0 bases, with 11 bases remaining between them. CDR1 is SGHTA, CDR2 FQGNSA, per germline. The CDR3 extends over 15 amino acids. The chain's CDR3 is CASSRLSSSYNEQFF. CDR3 coding DNA: TGTGCCAGCAGCAGGTTGTCTAGCTCCTACAATGAGCAGTTCTTC.